This T cell receptor beta chain was documented in a study of cytomegalovirus exposure and HLA in healthy donors. With 60 Vbeta and 13 Jbeta primers, the PCR was carried out. The table came from immunoSEQ multiplex PCR; TCRdb's copy has only in-frame clones and leaves some out. The sample lists around 160,000 clones, around 78% occurring once. In germline, CDR1 is MDHEN, CDR2 SYDVKM. J lost 2 bases, V lost 2 bases, and 3 bases had no gene match. The CDR3 runs 14 residues. This clone occurred once. This sequence originates from a woman aged 40-49 years in good health and CMV-seronegative. This chain links TRBV28 with TRBJ2-7; 7 bases match TRBD1. The sequenced material came from PBMCs. This CDR3 reads CASSLGGQPYEQYF. CDR3 nucleotide sequence: TGTGCCAGCAGTTTAGGGGGACAGCCCTACGAGCAGTACTTC.